The clone carrying this T cell receptor beta chain was picked up a small number of times. Its antigen is currently unknown. The data originate from a study of T cells after posttransplantation cyclophosphamide. Study-level points and caveats: Tissue-infiltrating T cells from skin or gut overlapped little with blood T cells.

Sequencing used immunoSEQ multiplex PCR; TCRdb keeps in-frame clones, though not all of them. The sample has around 15,000 clones; approximately 80% are singletons. Control samples came 1 year after myeloablative marrow transplants with methotrexate plus calcineurin inhibitor. This CDR3 comprises 12 residues. The junction had 1 base not matched to a gene; V was cut back by 6 bases and J by 3 bases. Germline V CDR1 and CDR2: ENHRY, SYGVKD. This clonotype originated in a male patient aged 25 to 39 who received an allogeneic stem cell transplant from an unrelated donor, was CMV-positive, and had acute and chronic GVHD. Certain T cells may be donor cells from the graft. The chain joins TRBV10-3 to TRBJ2-7, with TRBD1 matching over 8 bases. Sequences were derived from PBMCs, sampled roughly 460 days after allogeneic stem cell transplant with calcineurin inhibitor and methotrexate. DNA of the CDR3: TGTGCCATCAGGGGACAGGACTACGAGCAGTACTTC. Translating gives CAIRGQDYEQYF.